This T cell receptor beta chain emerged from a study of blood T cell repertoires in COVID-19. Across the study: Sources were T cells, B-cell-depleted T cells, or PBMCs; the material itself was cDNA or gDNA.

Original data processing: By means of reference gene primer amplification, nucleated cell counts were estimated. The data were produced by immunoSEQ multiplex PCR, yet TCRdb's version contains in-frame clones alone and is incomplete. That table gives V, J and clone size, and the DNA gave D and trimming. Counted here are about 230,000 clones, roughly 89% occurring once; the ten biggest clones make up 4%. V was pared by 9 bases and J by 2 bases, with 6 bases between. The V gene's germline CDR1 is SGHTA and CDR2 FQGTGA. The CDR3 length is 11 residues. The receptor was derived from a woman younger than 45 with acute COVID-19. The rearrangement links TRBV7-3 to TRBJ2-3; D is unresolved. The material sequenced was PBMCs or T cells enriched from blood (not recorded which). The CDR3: CASAATDTQYF. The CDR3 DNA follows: TGTGCCAGTGCGGCCACAGATACGCAGTATTTT.